The present T cell receptor beta chain was sequenced within a study of OX40 agonist ivuxolimab in advanced cancers. Study-wide results and caveats: CD4+ and CD8+ T cells in blood underwent clonal expansion by week 6 at 0.1 to 3.0 mg/kg.

TCRdb's copy holds only in-frame clones and misses some; the assay was immunoSEQ multiplex PCR. The table has about 27,000 clones, about 86% seen once. The length of the CDR3 is 14 residues. The V gene's germline CDR1 is PRHDT and CDR2 FYEKMQ (reference sequence). V was cut by 5 bases and J by 3 bases, with 13 bases left in between. A remark on this clone: Its specificity is not known.

The chain couples TRBV13 to TRBJ1-1; no definite D call. The source material was CD4+ or CD8+ T cells sorted from blood, sampled in a trial of the OX40 agonist ivuxolimab. The receptor's source is an adult with an advanced solid tumor such as melanoma, head and neck, liver or kidney cancer. The CDR3 DNA reads as TGTGCCAGCAGCACTAGGACTGGGGACACTGAAGCTTTCTTT. This sequence encodes CASSTRTGDTEAFF.